The 13 T cell receptor beta chains presented below share a single source sample, sequenced in a study of cytomegalovirus exposure and HLA in healthy donors. A multiplex PCR was run with 60 Vbeta primers and 13 Jbeta primers. This table comes from immunoSEQ multiplex PCR, and its TCRdb copy is limited to in-frame clones, with some not included. This listing includes about 200,000 clones. Sequenced sample: PBMCs. These receptors were obtained from a man younger than 45 in good health and CMV-seronegative.

The rearrangement links TRBV7-9 to TRBJ2-2, with TRBD2 matching 8 bases. In germline, CDR1 is SEHNR, CDR2 FQNEAQ (reference sequence). The junction had 12 bases not matched to a gene; V was cut back by 8 bases and J by 1 base. This CDR3 spans 17 amino acids. Here the CDR3 reads CASALSGEAVNTGELFF. The CDR3 DNA follows: TGTGCCAGCGCCCTTAGCGGGGAGGCCGTGAACACCGGGGAGCTGTTTTTT.

This chain links TRBV6-5 with TRBJ2-3, with D perhaps TRBD1 (6 bases). This CDR3 has 12 residues. Per germline, CDR1 MNHEY and CDR2 SVGAGI. V was cut by 11 bases and J by 7 bases, with 16 bases left in between. The CDR3 sequence: CASGAGVYTQYF. The CDR3 nucleotides are TGTGCCTCGGGCGCAGGGGTCTATACGCAGTATTTT.

The V call is TRBV25-1, the J call TRBJ1-2; D remains unclear. V shed 3 bases and J shed 2 bases, with 10 bases lying between them. The CDR3 spans 14 residues. Germline values: CDR1 MGHDK, CDR2 SYGVNS. CDR3 loop: CASSDPWENYGYTF. CDR3 bases: TGTGCCAGCAGTGACCCATGGGAGAACTATGGCTACACCTTC.

The rearrangement joins TRBV4-2 to TRBJ2-2, with 10 bases identical to TRBD1. V lost 4 bases, J lost 0 bases, and 11 bases stayed unmatched. CDR3 size: 19 residues. Per germline, CDR1 LGHNA and CDR2 YNFKEQ. The CDR3 is CASSPSVGQGPPNTGELFF. The CDR3 nucleotides read TGTGCCAGCAGCCCGAGTGTGGGACAGGGGCCACCGAACACCGGGGAGCTGTTTTTT.

The J gene is TRBJ2-5, the V gene TRBV5-5, with a tentative D call TRBD1 (6 bases). V lost 0 bases to trimming and J lost 5 bases, with 11 bases between them. Germline V CDR1 and CDR2: SGHKS, YYEKEE (reference sequence). The CDR3 spans 14 residues. The CDR3 loop reads CASSLVYRDETQYF. CDR3 DNA sequence: TGTGCCAGCAGCTTGGTATACAGGGATGAGACCCAGTACTTC.

The genes are TRBV9 and TRBJ2-2; TRBD1 agrees at 9 bases. Per germline, CDR1 SGDLS and CDR2 YYNGEE. V lost 3 bases, J lost 6 bases, and 15 bases stayed unmatched. CDR3 length: 18 residues. CDR3 loop: CASSASRTGVLSAGELFF. The CDR3 DNA follows: TGTGCCAGCAGCGCGAGTCGGACAGGGGTTCTGTCGGCCGGGGAGCTGTTTTTT.

The genes are TRBV2 and TRBJ2-3; D ambiguous. The germline gives CDR1 SNHLY, CDR2 FYNNEI. Trimming left V 2 bases short and J 2 bases short, with 8 bases between. CDR3 size: 14 residues. CDR3 bases: TGTGCCAGCAGTGAATTAGTAGACACAGATACGCAGTATTTT. Encoded protein: CASSELVDTDTQYF.

The chain couples TRBV7-2 to TRBJ2-5, with TRBD2 identical over 7 bases. CDR3 length equals 17 residues. Germline trimming cut 3 bases from V and 2 bases from J; bases unmatched to any gene: 12. CDR1 and CDR2 from the germline V gene are SGHTA and FQGNSA. The CDR3 DNA reads as TGTGCCAGCAGCTTGTTTAGGGCAGGGAGGGAGCAAGAGACCCAGTACTTC. Encoded protein: CASSLFRAGREQETQYF.

J is TRBJ2-7 and V is TRBV6-1, with D possibly matching TRBD2 (5 bases). Trimming took off 4 bases at V and 4 bases at J, with 17 bases between the two ends. The germline V gene encodes CDR1 MNHNS and CDR2 SASEGT. CDR3 length equals 15 residues. The CDR3 nucleotides read TGTGCCAGCAGTGTTGAGGGAGTCCCGGTGTACGAGCAGTACTTC. Encoded protein: CASSVEGVPVYEQYF.

V is TRBV7-8 and J is TRBJ2-7; 8 bases fit TRBD1. The V gene end was trimmed by 0 bases and the J gene end by 6 bases; junction bases not matched to a gene: 10. Germline lookup yields CDR1 SGHVS and CDR2 FQNEAQ. This CDR3 is 16 amino acids long. In nucleotides, the CDR3 is TGTGCCAGCAGCTTAGCGCGGGCAGGGGGCTGGGGCGAGCAGTACTTC. As protein: CASSLARAGGWGEQYF.

The rearrangement uses TRBV5-6 and TRBJ1-6; a possible D gene is TRBD1 (5 bases). V was clipped by 2 bases and J by 7 bases, with 16 bases between them. The CDR3 runs to 16 residues. The germline V gene has CDR1 SGHDT and CDR2 YYEEEE. The CDR3 DNA reads as TGTGCCAGCAGCTTCCTCGTGGGGCGCAGGAATTCACCCCTCCACTTT. It yields the protein CASSFLVGRRNSPLHF.

This chain connects TRBV19 to TRBJ2-1; D is perhaps TRBD1 (5 bases). The CDR3 length is 16 residues. Trimming pared 1 base from V and 5 bases from J, leaving 15 bases between. Germline CDR1 reads LNHDA; CDR2 reads SQIVND (reference sequence). CDR3: CASSIASRAGDNEQFF. In DNA, the CDR3 is TGTGCCAGTAGTATAGCGTCCAGGGCCGGCGACAATGAGCAGTTCTTC.

The rearrangement joins TRBV14 to TRBJ2-4; possibly TRBD1 for D (5 bases). The V end lost 1 base, the J end lost 6 bases, and 10 bases lay between the germline ends. CDR1 SGHDN and CDR2 FVKESK come from the germline V gene. CDR3 length equals 14 residues. The DNA of the CDR3 is TGTGCCAGCAGCCAAGCGGACATATCAAACATTCAGTACTTC. This codes for CASSQADISNIQYF.